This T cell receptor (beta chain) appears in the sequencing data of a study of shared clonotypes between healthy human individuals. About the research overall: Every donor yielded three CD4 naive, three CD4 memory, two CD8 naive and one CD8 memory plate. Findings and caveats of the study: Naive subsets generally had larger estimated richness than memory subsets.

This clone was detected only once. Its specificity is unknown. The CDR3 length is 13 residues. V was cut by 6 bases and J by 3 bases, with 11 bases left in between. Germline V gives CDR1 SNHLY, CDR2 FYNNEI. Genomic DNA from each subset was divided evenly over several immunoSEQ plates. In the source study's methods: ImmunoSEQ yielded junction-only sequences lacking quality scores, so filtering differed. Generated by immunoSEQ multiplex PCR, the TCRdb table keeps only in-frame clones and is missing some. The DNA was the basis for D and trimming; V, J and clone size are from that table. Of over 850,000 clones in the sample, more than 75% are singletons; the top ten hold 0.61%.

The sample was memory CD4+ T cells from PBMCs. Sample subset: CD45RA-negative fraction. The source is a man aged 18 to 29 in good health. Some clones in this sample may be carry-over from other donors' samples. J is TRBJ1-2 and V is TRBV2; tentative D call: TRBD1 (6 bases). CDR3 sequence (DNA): TGTGCCAGCAGGAGGGGACACGACTATGGCTACACCTTC. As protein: CASRRGHDYGYTF. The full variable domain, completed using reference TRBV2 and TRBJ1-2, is EPEVTQTPSHQVTQMGQEVILRCVPISNHLYFYWYRQILGQKVEFLVSFYNNEISEKSEIFDDQFSVERPDGSNFTLKIRSTKLEDSAMYFCASRRGHDYGYTFGSGTRLTVV.